The clone carrying this T cell receptor (beta chain) is termed medium-sized (0.01 to 0.1%). This specimen comes from a study of prognosis after radiotherapy for stage I lung cancer. Researchers used two-round multiplex PCR to amplify TCR beta CDR3 starting from genomic DNA. Primers (each specific to one TRBV or TRBJ gene) were used in first-round PCR. TCRdb reanalysed the multiplex PCR reads using MiXCR and keeps one entry per CDR3 protein. In the table there are about 25,000 distinct CDR3 sequences, about 40% of which are singletons. The CDR3 extends over 15 amino acids. Germline assignment: CDR1 MNHEY and CDR2 SVGAGI. The V end was cut by 2 bases, the J end by 1 base, with 11 bases between.

The TCR comes from a donor at least 50 years old with non-small cell lung cancer. The sequenced sample was PBMCs, obtained before or after stereotactic body radiation therapy (not recorded which). The chain recombines TRBV6-5 with TRBJ1-1; D possibly corresponds to TRBD1 (5 bases). CDR3 in amino acids: CASSYIWDQNTEAFF. CDR3 coding DNA: TGTGCCAGCAGTTACATATGGGACCAGAACACTGAAGCTTTCTTT.